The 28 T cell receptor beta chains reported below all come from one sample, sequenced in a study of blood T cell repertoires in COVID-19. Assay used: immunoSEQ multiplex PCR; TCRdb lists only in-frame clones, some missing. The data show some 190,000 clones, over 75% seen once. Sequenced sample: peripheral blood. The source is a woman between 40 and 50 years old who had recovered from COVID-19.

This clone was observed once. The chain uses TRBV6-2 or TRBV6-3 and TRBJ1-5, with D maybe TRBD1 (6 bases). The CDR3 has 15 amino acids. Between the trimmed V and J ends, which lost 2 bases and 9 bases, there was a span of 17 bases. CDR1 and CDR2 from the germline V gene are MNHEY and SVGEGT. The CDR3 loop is CASSYTEAGGRPQHF. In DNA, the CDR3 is TGTGCCAGCAGTTACACGGAGGCGGGGGGCAGGCCCCAGCATTTT.

CDR3 region: CASSSDRGRQGTEAFF. The CDR3 DNA follows: TGTGCCAGCAGTTCCGACAGGGGGAGACAGGGTACCGAAGCTTTCTTT. The rearrangement uses TRBV6-2 or TRBV6-3 and TRBJ1-1, with 9 bases that match TRBD1. Germline V gene lookup returns CDR1 MNHEY and CDR2 SVGEGT. The CDR3 totals 16 residues. After removal of 4 bases from V and 8 bases from J, the junction contained 14 bases not matched to a gene.

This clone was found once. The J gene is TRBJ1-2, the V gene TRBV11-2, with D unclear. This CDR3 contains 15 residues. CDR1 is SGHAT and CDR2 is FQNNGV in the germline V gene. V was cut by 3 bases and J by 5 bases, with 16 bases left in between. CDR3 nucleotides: TGTGCCAGCAGCTTTCCCGGGGAAGCTAGGTATGGCTACACCTTC. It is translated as CASSFPGEARYGYTF.

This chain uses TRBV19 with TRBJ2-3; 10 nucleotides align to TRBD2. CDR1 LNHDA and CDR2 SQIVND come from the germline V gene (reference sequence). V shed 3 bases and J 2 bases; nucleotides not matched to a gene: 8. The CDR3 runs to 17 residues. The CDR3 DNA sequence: TGTGCCAGTAGTATCGAGGGGACTAGCGACTACACAGATACGCAGTATTTT. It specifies CASSIEGTSDYTDTQYF.

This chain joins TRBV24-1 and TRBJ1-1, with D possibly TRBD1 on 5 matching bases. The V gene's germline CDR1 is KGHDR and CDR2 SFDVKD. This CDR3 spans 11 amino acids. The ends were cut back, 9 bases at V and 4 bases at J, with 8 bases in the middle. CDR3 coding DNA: TGTGCCACCTCCCAGGGCACTGAAGCTTTCTTT. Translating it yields CATSQGTEAFF.

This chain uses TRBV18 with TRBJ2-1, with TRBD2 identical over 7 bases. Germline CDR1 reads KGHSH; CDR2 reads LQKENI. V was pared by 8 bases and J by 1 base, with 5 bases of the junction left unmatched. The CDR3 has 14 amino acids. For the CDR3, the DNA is TGTGCCAGCCTGGCGGGAGAATCCTACAATGAGCAGTTCTTC. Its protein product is CASLAGESYNEQFF.

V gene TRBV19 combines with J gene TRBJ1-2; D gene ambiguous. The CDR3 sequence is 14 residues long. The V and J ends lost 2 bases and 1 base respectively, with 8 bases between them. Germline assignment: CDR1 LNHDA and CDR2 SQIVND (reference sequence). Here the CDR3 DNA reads TGTGCCAGTAGTATAACAGCTAATAACTATGGCTACACCTTC. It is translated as CASSITANNYGYTF.

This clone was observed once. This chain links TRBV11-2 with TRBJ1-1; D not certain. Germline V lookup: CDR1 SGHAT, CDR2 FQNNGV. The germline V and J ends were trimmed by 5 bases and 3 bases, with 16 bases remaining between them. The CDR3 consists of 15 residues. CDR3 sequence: CASSALYGGDTEAFF. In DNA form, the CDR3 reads TGTGCCAGCAGCGCCCTCTACGGTGGTGACACTGAAGCTTTCTTT.

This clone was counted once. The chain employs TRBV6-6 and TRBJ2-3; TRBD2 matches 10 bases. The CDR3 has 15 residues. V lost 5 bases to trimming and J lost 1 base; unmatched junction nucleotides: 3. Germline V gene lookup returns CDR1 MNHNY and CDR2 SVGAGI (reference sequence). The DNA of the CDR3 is TGTGCCAGCAGTCCCAGCGGGAGGGGCACAGATACGCAGTATTTT. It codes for CASSPSGRGTDTQYF.

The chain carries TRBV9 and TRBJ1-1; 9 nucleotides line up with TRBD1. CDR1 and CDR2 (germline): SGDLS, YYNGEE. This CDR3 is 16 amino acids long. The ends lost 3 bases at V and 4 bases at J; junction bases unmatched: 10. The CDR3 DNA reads TGTGCCAGCAGCGGACAGGGGGGCCCTTCAGGCACTGAAGCTTTCTTT. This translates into CASSGQGGPSGTEAFF.

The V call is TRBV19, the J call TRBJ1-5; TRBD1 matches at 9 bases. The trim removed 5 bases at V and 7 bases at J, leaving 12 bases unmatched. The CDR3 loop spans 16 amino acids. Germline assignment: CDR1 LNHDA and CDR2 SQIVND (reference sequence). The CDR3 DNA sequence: TGTGCCAGTAGTGATCCAACAGGGGGCGAAACGCAGCCCCAGCATTTT. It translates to CASSDPTGGETQPQHF.

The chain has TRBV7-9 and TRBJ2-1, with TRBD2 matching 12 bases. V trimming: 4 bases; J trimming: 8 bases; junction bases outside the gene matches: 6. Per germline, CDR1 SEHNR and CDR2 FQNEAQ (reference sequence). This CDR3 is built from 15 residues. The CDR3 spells CASSSTSGRSYEQFF. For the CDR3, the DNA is TGTGCCAGCAGCTCCACTAGCGGGAGGTCCTATGAGCAGTTCTTC.

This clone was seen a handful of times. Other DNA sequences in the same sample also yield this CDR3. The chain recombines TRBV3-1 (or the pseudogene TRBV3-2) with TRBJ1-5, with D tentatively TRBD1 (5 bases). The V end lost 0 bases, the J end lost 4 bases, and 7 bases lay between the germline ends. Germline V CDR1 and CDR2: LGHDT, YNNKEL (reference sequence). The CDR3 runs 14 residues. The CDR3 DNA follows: TGTGCCAGCAGCCAAGATGGGGGGAATCAGCCCCAGCATTTT. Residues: CASSQDGGNQPQHF.

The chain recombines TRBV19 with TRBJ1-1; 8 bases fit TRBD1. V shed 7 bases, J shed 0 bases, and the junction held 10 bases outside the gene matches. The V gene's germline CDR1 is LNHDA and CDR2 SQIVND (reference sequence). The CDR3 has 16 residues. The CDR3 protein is CASILSTGAMNTEAFF. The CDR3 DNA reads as TGTGCCAGTATCCTCTCGACAGGGGCGATGAACACTGAAGCTTTCTTT.

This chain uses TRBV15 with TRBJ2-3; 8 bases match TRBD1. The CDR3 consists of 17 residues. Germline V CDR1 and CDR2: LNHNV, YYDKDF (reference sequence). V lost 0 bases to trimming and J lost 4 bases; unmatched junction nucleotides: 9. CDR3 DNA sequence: TGTGCCACCAGCAGAGATCATGGGACAGGCACACCAGATACGCAGTATTTT. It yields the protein CATSRDHGTGTPDTQYF.

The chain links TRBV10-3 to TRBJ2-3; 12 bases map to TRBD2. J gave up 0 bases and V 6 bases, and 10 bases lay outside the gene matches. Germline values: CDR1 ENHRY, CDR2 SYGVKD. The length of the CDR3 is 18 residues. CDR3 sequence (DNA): TGTGCCATCAGCCCCAGACTAGCGGGAGAAACTAGCACAGATACGCAGTATTTT. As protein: CAISPRLAGETSTDTQYF.

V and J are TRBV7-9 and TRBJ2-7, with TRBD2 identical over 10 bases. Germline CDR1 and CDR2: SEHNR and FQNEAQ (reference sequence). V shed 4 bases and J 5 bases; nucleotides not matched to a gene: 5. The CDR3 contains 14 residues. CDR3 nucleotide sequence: TGTGCCAGCAGCTCTATGGGGACTAGCGACGAGCAGTACTTC. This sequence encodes CASSSMGTSDEQYF. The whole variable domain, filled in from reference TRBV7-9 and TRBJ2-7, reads DTGVSQNPRHKITKRGQNVTFRCDPISEHNRLYWYRQTLGQGPEFLTYFQNEAQLEKSRLLSDRFSAERPKGSFSTLEIQRTEQGDSAMYLCASSSMGTSDEQYFGPGTRLTVT.

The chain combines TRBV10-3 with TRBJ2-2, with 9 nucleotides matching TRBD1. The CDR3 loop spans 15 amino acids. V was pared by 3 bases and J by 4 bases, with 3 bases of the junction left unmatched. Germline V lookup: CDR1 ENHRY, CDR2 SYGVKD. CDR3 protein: CAISDRTGATGELFF. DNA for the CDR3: TGTGCCATCAGTGACCGGACAGGGGCCACCGGGGAGCTGTTTTTT.

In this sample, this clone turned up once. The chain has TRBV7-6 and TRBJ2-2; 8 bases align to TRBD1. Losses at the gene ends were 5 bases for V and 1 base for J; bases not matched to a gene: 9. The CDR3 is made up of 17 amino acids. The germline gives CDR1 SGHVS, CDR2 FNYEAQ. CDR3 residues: CASSPPPGTGNTGELFF. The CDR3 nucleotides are TGTGCCAGCAGCCCACCCCCCGGGACAGGGAACACCGGGGAGCTGTTTTTT.

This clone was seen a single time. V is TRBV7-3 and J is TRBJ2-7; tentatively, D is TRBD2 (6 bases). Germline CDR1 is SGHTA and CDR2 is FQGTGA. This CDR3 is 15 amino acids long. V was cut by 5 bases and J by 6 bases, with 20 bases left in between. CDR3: CASSQRFAGRGEQYF. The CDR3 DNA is TGTGCCAGCAGCCAAAGGTTCGCGGGACGGGGCGAGCAGTACTTC.

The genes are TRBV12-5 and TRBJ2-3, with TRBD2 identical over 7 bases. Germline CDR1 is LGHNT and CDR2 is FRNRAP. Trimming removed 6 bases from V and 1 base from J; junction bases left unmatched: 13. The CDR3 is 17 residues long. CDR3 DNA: TGTGCTAGTGGGGGAGGGAGCAAGACCGGGGGCACAGATACGCAGTATTTT. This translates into CASGGGSKTGGTDTQYF.

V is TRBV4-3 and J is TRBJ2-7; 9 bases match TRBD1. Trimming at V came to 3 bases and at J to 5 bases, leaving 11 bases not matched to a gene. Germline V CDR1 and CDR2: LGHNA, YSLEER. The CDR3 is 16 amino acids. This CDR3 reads CASSQTSGTGSHEQYF. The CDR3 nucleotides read TGCGCCAGCAGCCAGACCTCGGGGACAGGGTCCCACGAGCAGTACTTC.

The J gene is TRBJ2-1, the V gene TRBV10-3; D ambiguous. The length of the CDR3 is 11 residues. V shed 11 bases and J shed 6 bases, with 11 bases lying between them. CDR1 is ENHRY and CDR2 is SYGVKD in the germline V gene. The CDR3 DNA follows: TGTGCCGCTGGTCAGGTCAATGAGCAGTTCTTC. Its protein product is CAAGQVNEQFF.

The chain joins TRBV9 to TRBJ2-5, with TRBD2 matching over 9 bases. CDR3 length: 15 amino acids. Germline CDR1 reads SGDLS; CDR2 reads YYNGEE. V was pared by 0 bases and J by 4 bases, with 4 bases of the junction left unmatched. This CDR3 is CASSVDSGSGETQYF. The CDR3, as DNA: TGTGCCAGCAGCGTAGATAGCGGGAGTGGAGAGACCCAGTACTTC.

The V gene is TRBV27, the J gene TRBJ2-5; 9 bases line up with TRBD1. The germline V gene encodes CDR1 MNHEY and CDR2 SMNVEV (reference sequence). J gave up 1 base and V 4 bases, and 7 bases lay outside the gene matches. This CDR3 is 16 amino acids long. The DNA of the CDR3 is TGTGCCAGCAGTTCGAGAGGACAGGGGACCCAAGAGACCCAGTACTTC. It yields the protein CASSSRGQGTQETQYF.

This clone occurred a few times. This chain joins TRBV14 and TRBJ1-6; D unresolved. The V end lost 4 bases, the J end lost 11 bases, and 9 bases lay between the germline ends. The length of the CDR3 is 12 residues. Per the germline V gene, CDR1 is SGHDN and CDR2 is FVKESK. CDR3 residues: CASSRNIAPLHF. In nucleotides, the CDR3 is TGTGCCAGCAGCCGAAACATTGCACCCCTCCACTTT. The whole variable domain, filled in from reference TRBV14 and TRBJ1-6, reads EAGVTQFPSHSVIEKGQTVTLRCDPISGHDNLYWYRRVMGKEIKFLLHFVKESKQDESGMPNNRFLAERTGGTYSTLKVQPAELEDSGVYFCASSRNIAPLHFGNGTRLTVT.

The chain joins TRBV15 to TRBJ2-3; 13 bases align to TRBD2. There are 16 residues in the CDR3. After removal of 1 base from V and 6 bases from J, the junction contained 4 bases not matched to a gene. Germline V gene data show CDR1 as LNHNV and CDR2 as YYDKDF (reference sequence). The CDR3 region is CATSRGQLAGGDTQYF. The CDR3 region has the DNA TGTGCCACCAGCAGAGGCCAACTAGCGGGGGGGGATACGCAGTATTTT.

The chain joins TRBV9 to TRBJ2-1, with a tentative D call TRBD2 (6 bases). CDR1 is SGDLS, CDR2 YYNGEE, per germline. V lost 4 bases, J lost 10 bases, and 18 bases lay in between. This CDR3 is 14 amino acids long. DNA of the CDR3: TGTGCCAGCAGCCCATATAGCGGAGGGGAAGAGCAGTTCTTC. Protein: CASSPYSGGEEQFF.